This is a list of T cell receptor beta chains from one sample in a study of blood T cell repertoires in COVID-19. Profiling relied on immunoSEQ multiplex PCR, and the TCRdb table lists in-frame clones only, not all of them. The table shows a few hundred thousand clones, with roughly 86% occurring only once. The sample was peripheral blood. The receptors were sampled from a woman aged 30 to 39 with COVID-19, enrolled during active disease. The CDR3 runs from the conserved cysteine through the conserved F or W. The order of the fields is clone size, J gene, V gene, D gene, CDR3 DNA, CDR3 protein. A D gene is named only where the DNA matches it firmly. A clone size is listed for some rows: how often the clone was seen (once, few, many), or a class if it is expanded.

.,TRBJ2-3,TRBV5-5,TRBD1,TGTGCCAGCAGCGACGGGACAGCTAGCACAGATACGCAGTATTTT,CASSDGTASTDTQYF
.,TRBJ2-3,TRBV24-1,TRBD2,TGTGCCCCCGTTTTAGCGGGTCTCGGAAGGGTAACAGATACGCAGTATTTT,CAPVLAGLGRVTDTQYF
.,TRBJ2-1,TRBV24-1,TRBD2,TGTGCCACCAGTGACATGACTAGCGGGATCATGGGTGAGCAGTTCTTC,CATSDMTSGIMGEQFF
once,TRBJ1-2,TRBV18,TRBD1,TGTGCCAGCTCACGGACTGACAGGGGAGGAGGACAGCATGGCTACACCTTC,CASSRTDRGGGQHGYTF
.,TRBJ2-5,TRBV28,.,TGTGCCAGCAGTCAGAGCGGGCTGGTAGCGACCCAGTACTTC,CASSQSGLVATQYF
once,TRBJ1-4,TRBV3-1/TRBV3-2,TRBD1,TGTGCCAGCAGCCAAGGACAGGGTGTGAACGAAAAACTGTTTTTT,CASSQGQGVNEKLFF
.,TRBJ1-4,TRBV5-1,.,TGCGCCAGTATGACAGGCCCTAATGAAAAACTGTTTTTT,CASMTGPNEKLFF
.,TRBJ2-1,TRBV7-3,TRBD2,TGTGCCAGCAGCTCCGAAATAGCGGGACTCAATGAGCAGTTCTTC,CASSSEIAGLNEQFF
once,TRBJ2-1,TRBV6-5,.,TGTGCCAGCAGGCACCCCCCCAGGGTTATCGATGAGCAGTTCTTC,CASRHPPRVIDEQFF
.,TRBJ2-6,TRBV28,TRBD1,TGTGCCAGCACCGGACAGGGCCCATCTGGGGCCAACGTCCTGACTTTC,CASTGQGPSGANVLTF
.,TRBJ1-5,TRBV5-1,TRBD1,TGCGCCAGCAGCCCGACAGGACAGGACAATCAGCCCCAGCATTTT,CASSPTGQDNQPQHF
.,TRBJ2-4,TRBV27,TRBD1,TGTGCCAGCAGCCCCTGGGACAGGCTAGCCAAAAACATTCAGTACTTC,CASSPWDRLAKNIQYF
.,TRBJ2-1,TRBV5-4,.,TGTGCCAGCAGCTTGGAAGTGAGCTCCTACAATGAGCAGTTCTTC,CASSLEVSSYNEQFF
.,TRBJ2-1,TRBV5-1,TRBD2,TGCGCCAGCAGCTTTTCCCCAGCGGGGCAAAACAATGAGCAGTTCTTC,CASSFSPAGQNNEQFF
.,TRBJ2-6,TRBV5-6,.,TGTGCCAGCAGCTTGGCACAGTCGCCACCCTCTGGGGCCAACGTCCTGACTTTC,CASSLAQSPPSGANVLTF
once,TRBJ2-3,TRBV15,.,TGTGCCACCAGCGCTACGAGGGGGTCAGGCGTCGGGTTAGATACGCAGTATTTT,CATSATRGSGVGLDTQYF
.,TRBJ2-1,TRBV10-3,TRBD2,TGTGCCATCAGTGAGTCAGGGCGGCTAGCGGGAGGGAATGAGCAGTTCTTC,CAISESGRLAGGNEQFF
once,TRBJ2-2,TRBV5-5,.,TGTGCCAGCAGCTTCATGGAGGTCGGGGAGCTGTTTTTT,CASSFMEVGELFF
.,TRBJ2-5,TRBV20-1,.,TGCAGTGCTAGTAATGGGCAGGGCCAAAGGGAGACCCAGTACTTC,CSASNGQGQRETQYF
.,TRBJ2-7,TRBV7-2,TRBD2,TGTGCCAGCGGGAAAGGACTAGCGGGGGCCTACGAGCAGTACTTC,CASGKGLAGAYEQYF
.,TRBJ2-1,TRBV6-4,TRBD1,TGTGCCACGGGACAGGGGGATGACAATGAGCAGTTCTTC,CATGQGDDNEQFF
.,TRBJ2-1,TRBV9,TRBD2,TGTGCCAGCAGCTTATCCGGGACTAGCGGGAAGAGCTCCTACAATGAGCAGTTCTTC,CASSLSGTSGKSSYNEQFF
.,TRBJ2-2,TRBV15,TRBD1,TGTGCCACCAGCAGAGGATGGACAGGACACGAGAACACCGGGGAGCTGTTTTTT,CATSRGWTGHENTGELFF
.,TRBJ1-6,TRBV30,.,TGTGCCTGGAGTCCACAGGGAGGGGTCGATTCACCCCTCCACTTT,CAWSPQGGVDSPLHF
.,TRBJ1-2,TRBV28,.,TGTGCCAGCAGTCGGGAGTTTCTAAACTATGGCTACACCTTC,CASSREFLNYGYTF
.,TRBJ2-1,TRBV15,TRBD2,TGTGCCACCAGCAGAGATTTGGCTAGCGGGAGGACTGAGCAGTTCTTC,CATSRDLASGRTEQFF
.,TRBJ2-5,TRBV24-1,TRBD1,TGTGCCACCAGGGAGACAGGGGGCGGGGAGACCCAGTACTTC,CATRETGGGETQYF
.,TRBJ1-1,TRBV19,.,TGTGCCAGTAGCCCCGGGGGTGGACGGAACACTGAAGCTTTCTTT,CASSPGGGRNTEAFF
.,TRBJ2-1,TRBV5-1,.,TGCGCCACCCAGAGGTGGGCAGGGCCCTACAATGAGCAGTTCTTC,CATQRWAGPYNEQFF
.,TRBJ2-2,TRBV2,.,TGTGCCAGCAGCCCCCAGGGGAGCACCGGGGAGCTGTTTTTT,CASSPQGSTGELFF
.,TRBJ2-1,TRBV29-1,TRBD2,TGCAGCGTTGAAGATCCCACTAGCGGGAGGGCCCTCGGTTACAATGAGCAGTTCTTC,CSVEDPTSGRALGYNEQFF
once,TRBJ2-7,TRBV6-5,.,TGTGCCAGCAGTTACCAGGGAGGCGAGCAGTACTTC,CASSYQGGEQYF
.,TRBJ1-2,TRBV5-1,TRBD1,TGCGCCAGCAGCTTGGTGGCGACAGGGGGCTATGGCTACACCTTC,CASSLVATGGYGYTF
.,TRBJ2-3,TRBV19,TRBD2,TGTGCCAGTAGTCCAGGCGGGGGGCTGAATACGCAGTATTTT,CASSPGGGLNTQYF
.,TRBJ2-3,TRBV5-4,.,TGTGCCAGCACCTCTAGCGGCACAGATACGCAGTATTTT,CASTSSGTDTQYF
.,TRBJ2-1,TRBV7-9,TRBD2,TGTGCCAGCAGCCCTGGACTAGCGGGAGCGGGGCTTGATGAGCAGTTCTTC,CASSPGLAGAGLDEQFF
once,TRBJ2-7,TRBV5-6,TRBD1,TGTTTCCCCAGGGGGCGGGGCGAGCAGTACTTC,CFPRGRGEQYF
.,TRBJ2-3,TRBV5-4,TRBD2,TGTGCCAGCAGCTCTAGCGGGATTGATACGCAGTATTTT,CASSSSGIDTQYF
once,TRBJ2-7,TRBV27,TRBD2,TGTGCCAGCAGTTTAAAGGTCTCGCTAGCGGGCTACGAGCAGTACTTC,CASSLKVSLAGYEQYF
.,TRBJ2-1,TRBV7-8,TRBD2,TGTGCCAGCAGCTTAGGGACTAGCGGGAGGGGGGGTTACAATGAGCAGTTCTTC,CASSLGTSGRGGYNEQFF
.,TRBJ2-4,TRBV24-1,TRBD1,TGTGCCACCAGTGAGACAGGGGGCTCGGACATTCAGTACTTC,CATSETGGSDIQYF
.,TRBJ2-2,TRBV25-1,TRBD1,TGTGCCAGCAAGGCCCGGGACAGGGGGTCCGGGGAGCTGTTTTTT,CASKARDRGSGELFF
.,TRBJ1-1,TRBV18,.,TGTGCCAGCTCGCTCAGTAATACAGGGTCGGCTTTCTTT,CASSLSNTGSAFF
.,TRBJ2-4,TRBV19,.,TGTGCCAGTAGTATAAGTTTAGGAGGGATAGCCAAAAACATTCAGTACTTC,CASSISLGGIAKNIQYF
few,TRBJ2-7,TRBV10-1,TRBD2,TGCGCCAGCAGTGGCGGGACTAGCTACGAGCAGTACTTC,CASSGGTSYEQYF
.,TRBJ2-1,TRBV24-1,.,TGTGCCACCAGTGAAGGCGCCGGGAGCCCTCATGAGCAGTTCTTC,CATSEGAGSPHEQFF